A selection of T cell receptor beta chains follows, all from one sample in a study of T cells in localized non-small cell lung cancer. Sequencing used immunoSEQ multiplex PCR; TCRdb keeps in-frame clones, though not all of them. The sample has approximately 23,000 clones; roughly 90% are singletons. The input for sequencing was PBMCs, taken before any cancer treatment. The receptors were sampled from a man between 40 and 70 years old with stage II lung adenocarcinoma. The CDR3 runs from the conserved cysteine through the conserved F or W. A D gene is named only where the DNA matches it firmly. Expanded clones are given a class, and other clones once, few, many or no size at all.

clone_size	v_call	d_call	j_call	cdr3_length	cdr3_nt	cdr3_aa
-	TRBV23-1	-	TRBJ1-2	13	TGCGCCAGCAGTCCTAGACAGAGGTATGGCTACACCTTC	CASSPRQRYGYTF
once	TRBV7-8	-	TRBJ2-5	13	TGTGCCAGCAGCTTAGGGGGGGTGGAGACCCAGTACTTC	CASSLGGVETQYF
-	TRBV19	-	TRBJ1-2	12	TGTGCCAGTAGCTCTACGTATTCGTCGTATTCCTTC	CASSSTYSSYSF
-	TRBV7-2	TRBD2	TRBJ2-1	17	TGTGCCAGCAGCTTAGCGCTTGGAGCGGGGGGTTACAATGAGCAGTTCTTC	CASSLALGAGGYNEQFF
-	TRBV6-1	-	TRBJ2-7	13	TGTGCCAGCAGTATCGAGGACAACTACGAGCAGTACTTC	CASSIEDNYEQYF
-	TRBV5-6	TRBD2	TRBJ2-7	15	TGTGCCAGCAGCCATCTAGCGGGTTACTCCTACGAGCAGTACTTC	CASSHLAGYSYEQYF
-	TRBV5-1	TRBD2	TRBJ2-3	16	TGCGCCAGCAGCTTGGAAACGGGAGGGCCGGGAGATACGCAGTATTTT	CASSLETGGPGDTQYF
-	TRBV2	-	TRBJ2-5	10	TGTGCCAGCAGGGCGGAGACCCAGTACTTC	CASRAETQYF
-	TRBV27	-	TRBJ1-1	13	TGTGCCAGCAGTTCGCCCCGGTCCCGAGAGGCTTTCTTT	CASSSPRSREAFF
-	TRBV15	-	TRBJ1-1	16	TGTGCCACCAGCAGAGATCGGGTTGCGGTGAACACTGAAGCTTTCTTT	CATSRDRVAVNTEAFF
-	TRBV7-6	-	TRBJ2-3	12	TGTGCCAGCAGGAGCGGGACAGATACGCAGTATTTT	CASRSGTDTQYF
-	TRBV19	-	TRBJ1-3	15	TGTGCCAGTAGTACGCTATCTAGCTCTGGAAACACCATATATTTT	CASSTLSSSGNTIYF
-	TRBV7-9	TRBD1	TRBJ1-4	14	TGTGCCAGCAGCCCGACAGGGGGTGAGGAAAAACTGTTTTTT	CASSPTGGEEKLFF
-	TRBV30	-	TRBJ2-3	15	TGTGCCTGGACGAGAACAGCAGCTAGCACAGATACGCAGTATTTT	CAWTRTAASTDTQYF
-	TRBV6-4	-	TRBJ2-6	20	TGTGCCAGCAGTGACCTGAGATCCGGACAGAACTACTCTGGGGCCAACGTCCTGACTTTC	CASSDLRSGQNYSGANVLTF
-	TRBV7-3	TRBD2	TRBJ2-1	16	TGTGCCAGCAGCCCACCCGGGACTAGCGCTTCGGGCGAGCAGTTCTTC	CASSPPGTSASGEQFF
-	TRBV19	-	TRBJ2-2	15	TGTGCCAGTAGTATGGGAGCGGAAAACACCGGGGAGCTGTTTTTT	CASSMGAENTGELFF
-	TRBV5-1	TRBD2	TRBJ2-7	16	TGCGCCAGCAGTGGGACCTTGGGCGGGGGGTCCTACGAGCAGTACTTC	CASSGTLGGGSYEQYF
once	TRBV30	-	TRBJ1-6	13	TGTGCCTGGAGTCCGGATAGCAATTCACCCCTCCACTTT	CAWSPDSNSPLHF
-	TRBV11-2	TRBD2	TRBJ2-2	17	TGTGCCAGCAGCCCCCAGCGGCTAGCGGGGAACACCGGGGAGCTGTTTTTT	CASSPQRLAGNTGELFF
-	TRBV20-1	-	TRBJ2-7	11	TGCAGTGCTCCCAAAAATTACGAGCAGTACTTC	CSAPKNYEQYF
-	TRBV5-4	TRBD1	TRBJ1-2	12	TGTACAGGGGGCGAAGATGGCTATGGCTACACCTTC	CTGGEDGYGYTF
-	TRBV11-3	-	TRBJ1-1	13	TGTGCCAGCAGCTTTCAGGGAAGGTCCGAAGCTTTCTTT	CASSFQGRSEAFF
once	TRBV5-1	TRBD2	TRBJ2-2	17	TGCGCCAGCAGCCTAATTCCGGGACTAGCGGCCCCCGGGGAGCTGTTTTTT	CASSLIPGLAAPGELFF
-	TRBV6-5	-	TRBJ2-5	13	TGTGCCAGCAGTTACGGCCCCGCCGGGACCCAGTACTTC	CASSYGPAGTQYF
-	TRBV10-3	TRBD1	TRBJ1-5	15	TGTGCCATCAGTGAGTCGGACAGGGGCAATCAGCCCCAGCATTTT	CAISESDRGNQPQHF
-	TRBV6-1	TRBD1	TRBJ2-2	15	TGTGCCAGCAGAGGACAGGGGAAAAGCACCGGGGAGCTGTTTTTT	CASRGQGKSTGELFF
-	TRBV28	-	TRBJ1-5	12	TGTGCCAGCAGGGAGGACAATCAGCCCCAGCATTTT	CASREDNQPQHF
-	TRBV9	-	TRBJ2-2	15	TGTGCCAGCAGCGTAGACCTTAGGGGCACCGGGGAGCTGTTTTTT	CASSVDLRGTGELFF
-	TRBV7-9	-	TRBJ2-1	13	TGTGCCAGCAGCTTTATCCCCTCTAATGAGCAGTTCTTC	CASSFIPSNEQFF
once	TRBV12-5	TRBD1	TRBJ2-7	11	TGTGCTAGTGGGACAGGGCACGAGCAGTACTTC	CASGTGHEQYF
-	TRBV29-1	TRBD1	TRBJ2-1	13	TGCAGCGTCCGGACAGGAGCCATGGATGAGCAGTTCTTC	CSVRTGAMDEQFF
-	TRBV21-1	-	TRBJ1-1	11	TGTGCCAGCCTTAAACAGGGGAAAGCTTTCTTT	CASLKQGKAFF
-	TRBV7-8	-	TRBJ2-3	13	TGTGCCAGCAGCCAAGGTATCACAGATACGCAGTATTTT	CASSQGITDTQYF
-	TRBV11-3	TRBD2	TRBJ2-1	16	TGTGCCAGCAGCTCCTGGGGGGGAGAGAGCTACAATGAGCAGTTCTTC	CASSSWGGESYNEQFF
-	TRBV5-4	TRBD2	TRBJ2-1	17	TGTGCCAGCAGCTTCGTCGGCGGGAGTTTGGCCTACAATGAGCAGTTCTTC	CASSFVGGSLAYNEQFF
-	TRBV16	-	TRBJ1-4	16	TGTGCCAGCAGCCAATCGAGACCGGGGGAAGGTGAAAAACTGTTTTTT	CASSQSRPGEGEKLFF
-	TRBV18	-	TRBJ2-5	12	TGTGCCAGCTCACCACCCCAAGAGACCCAGTACTTC	CASSPPQETQYF
-	TRBV6-5	-	TRBJ1-2	15	TGTGCCAGCAGTTACAGGGTCAGCCCTAACTATGGCTACACCTTC	CASSYRVSPNYGYTF
-	TRBV2	-	TRBJ2-1	13	TGTGCCAGGCAGGGGTTAGGTGGGAATGAGCAGTTCTTC	CARQGLGGNEQFF
-	TRBV5-6	-	TRBJ2-1	15	TGTGCCAGCAGCCGCCAGCAGGGGATGAGAGTCTCGCAGTTCTTC	CASSRQQGMRVSQFF
-	TRBV5-5	-	TRBJ1-2	14	TGTGCCAGCAGCTTGGAACTTTTTCCGGGCGGCTACACCTTC	CASSLELFPGGYTF
-	TRBV27	-	TRBJ1-1	15	TGTGCCAGCAGTTTAGGTTCTCTTATGAACACTGAAGCTTTCTTT	CASSLGSLMNTEAFF
-	TRBV30	TRBD2	TRBJ2-3	15	TGTGCCTGGAGTACACCCGGGACTAGCGGAGGTCACTGGTATTTT	CAWSTPGTSGGHWYF
-	TRBV4-1	TRBD1	TRBJ2-2	13	TGCGCCAGCAGCCGAGACAGGGGGGGGGAGCTGTTTTTT	CASSRDRGGELFF
-	TRBV4-3	-	TRBJ1-2	14	TGCGCCAGCAGCCAAGGGTGGGGGCCCTATGGCTACACCTTC	CASSQGWGPYGYTF
-	TRBV29-1	-	TRBJ1-4	16	TGCAGCGTTCAGGTGACAAGGGGGTCCGTGGGTGAAAAACTGTTTTTT	CSVQVTRGSVGEKLFF
-	TRBV6-5	-	TRBJ2-7	13	TGTGCCAGCAGTTACGAGGCAAACTACGAGCAGTACTTC	CASSYEANYEQYF
-	TRBV7-3	TRBD2	TRBJ2-1	15	TGTGCCAGCAGCTCCCAGCTAGCGGGAGGAAATGAGCAGTTCTTC	CASSSQLAGGNEQFF
-	TRBV27	-	TRBJ2-2	13	TGTGCCAGCAGTTTCGCGAACACCGGGGAGCTGTTTTTT	CASSFANTGELFF
once	TRBV12-5	TRBD1	TRBJ2-2	16	TGTGCTAGTGGTTTGTCCGAGGGGGCACCCACCGGGGAGCTGTTTTTT	CASGLSEGAPTGELFF
-	TRBV9	-	TRBJ2-3	17	TGTGCCAGCAGCGCCCCACTCCGGAGGGGGGATGCAGATACGCAGTATTTT	CASSAPLRRGDADTQYF
-	TRBV21-1	-	TRBJ1-1	14	TGTGCCAGCAGCAAAGGGGGTGGGGACACTGAAGCTTTCTTT	CASSKGGGDTEAFF
-	TRBV25-1	TRBD1	TRBJ1-4	15	TGTGCCAGCGCCCTCCGACAGGGCCGTAATGAAAAACTGTTTTTT	CASALRQGRNEKLFF
-	TRBV27	-	TRBJ2-7	13	TGTGCCAGCAGTCCATGGGGTTTCTACGAGCAGTACTTC	CASSPWGFYEQYF
-	TRBV28	TRBD1	TRBJ1-1	16	TGTGCCAGCAGTGCCTTCAGGGGGCGGCTGAACACTGAAGCTTTCTTT	CASSAFRGRLNTEAFF
-	TRBV11-2	-	TRBJ1-3	15	TGTGCCAGCAGCTTACGGCAGGGCTATGGAAACACCATATATTTT	CASSLRQGYGNTIYF